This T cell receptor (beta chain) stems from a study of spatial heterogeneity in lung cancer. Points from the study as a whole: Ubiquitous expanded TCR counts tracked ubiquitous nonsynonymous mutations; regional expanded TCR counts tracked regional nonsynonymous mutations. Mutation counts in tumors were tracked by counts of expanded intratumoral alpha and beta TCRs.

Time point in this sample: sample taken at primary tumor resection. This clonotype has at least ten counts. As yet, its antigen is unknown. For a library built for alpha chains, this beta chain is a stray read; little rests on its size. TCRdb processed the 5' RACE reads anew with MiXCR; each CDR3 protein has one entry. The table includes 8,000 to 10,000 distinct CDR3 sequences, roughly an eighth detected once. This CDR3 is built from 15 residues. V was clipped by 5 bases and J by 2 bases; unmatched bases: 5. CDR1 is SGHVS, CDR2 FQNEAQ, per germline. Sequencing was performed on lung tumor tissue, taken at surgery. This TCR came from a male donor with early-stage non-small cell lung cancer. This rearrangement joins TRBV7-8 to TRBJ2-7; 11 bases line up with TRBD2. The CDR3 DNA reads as TGTGCCAGCAGCCCGAAGACTAGCGGGGCCTACGAGCAGTACTTC. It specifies CASSPKTSGAYEQYF. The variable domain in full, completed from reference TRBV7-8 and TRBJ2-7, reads GAGVSQSPRYKVAKRGQDVALRCDPISGHVSLFWYQQALGQGPEFLTYFQNEAQLDKSGLPSDRFFAERPEGSVSTLKIQRTQQEDSAVYLCASSPKTSGAYEQYFGPGTRLTVT.